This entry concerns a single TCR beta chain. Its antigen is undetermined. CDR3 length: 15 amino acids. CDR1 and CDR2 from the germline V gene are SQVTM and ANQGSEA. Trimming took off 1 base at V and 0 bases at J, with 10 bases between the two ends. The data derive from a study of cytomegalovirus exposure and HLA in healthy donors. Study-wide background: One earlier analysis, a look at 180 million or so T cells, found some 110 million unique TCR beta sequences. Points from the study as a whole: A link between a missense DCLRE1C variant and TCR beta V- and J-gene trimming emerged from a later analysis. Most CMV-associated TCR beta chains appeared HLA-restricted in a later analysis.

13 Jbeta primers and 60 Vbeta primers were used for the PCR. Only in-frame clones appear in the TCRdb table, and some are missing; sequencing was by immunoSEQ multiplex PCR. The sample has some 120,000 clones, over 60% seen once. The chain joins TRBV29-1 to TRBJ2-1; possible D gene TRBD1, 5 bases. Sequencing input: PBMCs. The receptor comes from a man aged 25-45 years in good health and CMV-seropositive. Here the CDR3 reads CSVEGQGYSYNEQFF. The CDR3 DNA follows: TGCAGCGTTGAAGGGCAGGGTTACTCCTACAATGAGCAGTTCTTC.